What follows describes a single TCR beta chain. Generated by immunoSEQ multiplex PCR, the TCRdb table keeps only in-frame clones and is missing some. Among approximately 230,000 clones listed, more than 75% were seen once. Adults between roughly 18 and 89 years of age took part from about 24 US areas. CDR3 length: 20 residues. This entry comes from a study of blood T cell repertoires in COVID-19. On the study more broadly: Samples taken during acute and convalescent COVID-19 were collected in the United States, Italy and Spain.

The clonotype originates from a man aged 35-49 years who had recovered from COVID-19. Sequencing was carried out using PBMCs or T cells enriched from blood (not recorded which). The chain couples TRBV12-2 to TRBJ2-7; the table's TRBD2 call for D was not verified on the DNA. TRBV12-2 is given as a pseudogene. The CDR3 region has the DNA TGTGCAAGTCGCTTAGTAGAGAGTAGAACCCCGTGTAGCGAAACCTACGAGCAGTACTTC. It is translated as CASRLVESRTPCSETYEQYF.